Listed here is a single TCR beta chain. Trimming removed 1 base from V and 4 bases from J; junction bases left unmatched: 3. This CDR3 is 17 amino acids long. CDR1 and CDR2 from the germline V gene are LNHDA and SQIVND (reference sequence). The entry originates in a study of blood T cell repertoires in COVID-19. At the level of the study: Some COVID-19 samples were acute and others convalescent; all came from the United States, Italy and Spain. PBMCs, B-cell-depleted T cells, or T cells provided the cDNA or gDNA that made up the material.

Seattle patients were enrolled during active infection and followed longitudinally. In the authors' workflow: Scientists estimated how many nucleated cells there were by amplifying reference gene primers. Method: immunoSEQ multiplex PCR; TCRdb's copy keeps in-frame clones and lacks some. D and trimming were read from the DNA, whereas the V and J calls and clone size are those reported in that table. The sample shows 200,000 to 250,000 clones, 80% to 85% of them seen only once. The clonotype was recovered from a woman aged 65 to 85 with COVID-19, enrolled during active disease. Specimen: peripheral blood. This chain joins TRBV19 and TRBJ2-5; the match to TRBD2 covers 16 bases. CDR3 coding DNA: TGTGCCAGTAGTATAGGCGGGACTAGCGGGAGGGGAGAGACCCAGTACTTC. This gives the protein CASSIGGTSGRGETQYF.